The 28 T cell receptor beta chains reported below all come from one sample, sequenced in a study of T-cell reconstitution after alpha-beta-depleted transplantation in children. Preparation of the TCRbeta library involved a method that used unique molecular identifiers. TCRdb itself ran the PCR reads through MiXCR, one entry per CDR3 protein. This table holds about a million distinct CDR3 sequences, under 30% found once. The specimen was PBMCs, mostly from graft donor cells, collected 360 days after TCRalphabeta/CD19-depleted stem cell transplant. Receptor source: a boy younger than two who had a stem cell transplant for SCID, so the T cells may come from the graft donor.

V and J are TRBV6-5 and TRBJ2-5; TRBD1 matches at 7 bases. There are 18 residues in the CDR3. Germline lookup yields CDR1 MNHEY and CDR2 SVGAGI. V dropped 8 bases and J dropped 1; count of bases not matched to a gene: 19. The CDR3 protein is CASRYQGGLANFQETQYF. In DNA form, the CDR3 reads TGTGCCAGCCGCTACCAAGGGGGCTTAGCCAACTTCCAAGAGACCCAGTACTTC.

The table lists this clonotype with a few counts. This rearrangement joins TRBV20-1 to TRBJ2-6, with unresolved D. CDR3 size: 12 residues. Deletions cut 3 bases from V and 4 bases from J, with 4 bases between. Germline lookup yields CDR1 DFQATT and CDR2 SNEGSKA (reference sequence). The CDR3 nucleotides are TGCAGTGCTAGTGGAGGGGCCAACGTCCTGACTTTC. Translating it yields CSASGGANVLTF.

This clonotype occurred a few times. This sequence joins TRBV15 and TRBJ2-3, with no clear D. Trimming stripped 0 bases from V and 6 bases from J, with 10 bases between. CDR1 and CDR2 (germline): LNHNV, YYDKDF (reference sequence). The CDR3 has 14 residues. This CDR3 reads CATSRDLPPDTQYF. CDR3 sequence (DNA): TGTGCCACCAGCAGAGATCTGCCCCCGGATACGCAGTATTTT.

The V call is TRBV4-1, the J call TRBJ1-1; TRBD1 might be the D (6 bases). Germline-derived CDR1 and CDR2 are MGHRA and YSYEKL. V lost 8 bases and J 4 bases, leaving 14 bases between the germline ends. This CDR3 has 13 residues. The CDR3 spells CASLRGGATEAFF. In nucleotides, the CDR3 is TGCGCCAGCCTAAGGGGGGGAGCCACTGAAGCTTTCTTT.

The rearrangement uses TRBV7-2 and TRBJ2-1; weak D call: TRBD1 (6 bases). The CDR3 runs to 13 residues. The germline gives CDR1 SGHTA, CDR2 FQGNSA. V was cut by 4 bases and J by 9 bases, with 13 bases left in between. The CDR3 region has the DNA TGTGCCAGCAGCTCACTTCTAGGGGGTGAGCAGTTCTTC. It specifies CASSSLLGGEQFF.

The genes are TRBV11-2 and TRBJ2-3; D assignment may be TRBD1 or TRBD2 (6 bases each). The V end was cut by 2 bases, the J end by 2 bases, with 11 bases between. Germline V gene lookup returns CDR1 SGHAT and CDR2 FQNNGV. The CDR3 spans 15 residues. This chain's CDR3 is CASSLPGAYTDTQYF. The CDR3 DNA is TGTGCCAGCAGCTTACCGGGGGCCTACACAGATACGCAGTATTTT.

This clonotype was seen a few times. This chain connects TRBV5-1 to TRBJ1-5; no firm D call. CDR3 size: 13 residues. The ends were cut back, 4 bases at V and 3 bases at J, with 8 bases in the middle. Per germline, CDR1 SGHRS and CDR2 YFSETQ. CDR3 DNA sequence: TGCGCCAGCAGCCTACAACCCAATCAGCCCCAGCATTTT. Translated: CASSLQPNQPQHF.

This chain uses TRBV5-1 with TRBJ2-7; maybe TRBD1 (6 bases). This CDR3 has 14 amino acids. V was cut by 4 bases and J by 3 bases, with 14 bases left in between. CDR1 and CDR2 (germline): SGHRS, YFSETQ. The CDR3 DNA reads TGCGCCAGCAGCCCCCTACAGGGTTTCTACGAGCAGTACTTC. It codes for CASSPLQGFYEQYF. The entire variable domain, with the rest obtained from reference TRBV5-1 and TRBJ2-7, is as follows: KAGVTQTPRYLIKTRGQQVTLSCSPISGHRSVSWYQQTPGQGLQFLFEYFSETQRNKGNFPGRFSGRQFSNSRSEMNVSTLELGDSALYLCASSPLQGFYEQYFGPGTRLTVT.

The chain is built from TRBV10-3 and TRBJ2-7; 9 nucleotides match TRBD1. V lost 6 bases and J lost 4; bases outside the gene matches: 7. Per germline, CDR1 ENHRY and CDR2 SYGVKD. The CDR3 loop spans 14 amino acids. CDR3 amino acids: CAISGTGKEYEQYF. DNA of the CDR3: TGTGCCATCAGCGGGACAGGGAAGGAGTACGAGCAGTACTTC.

This clonotype was seen a few times. The chain has TRBV12-3 or TRBV12-4 and TRBJ1-4; D remains ambiguous. V shed 7 bases and J shed 8 bases, with 14 bases lying between them. This CDR3 is 13 amino acids long. The CDR3 coding sequence is TGTGCCAGCACGGTGGGAGGTGGAGAAAAACTGTTTTTT. Translating gives CASTVGGGEKLFF.

The rearrangement joins TRBV28 to TRBJ2-7, with 10 bases lining up with TRBD1. V was clipped by 6 bases and J by 3 bases; unmatched bases: 11. The CDR3 is made up of 16 amino acids. The V gene's germline CDR1 is MDHEN and CDR2 SYDVKM. CDR3 nucleotides: TGTGCCAGCAGCTCCTCCGGGACAGGGGACTACTACGAGCAGTACTTC. It yields the protein CASSSSGTGDYYEQYF.

In this sample, this clonotype turned up a few times. The chain uses TRBV7-2 and TRBJ2-1; tentative D call: TRBD1 (5 bases). The CDR3 consists of 16 residues. Trimming removed 1 base from V and 7 bases from J, with 17 bases in between. The V gene's germline CDR1 is SGHTA and CDR2 FQGNSA. CDR3 nucleotides: TGTGCCAGCAGCTTAGTTTCAGGGCCAGGTGGTAATGAGCAGTTCTTC. It codes for CASSLVSGPGGNEQFF.

This chain joins TRBV10-3 and TRBJ1-1; 7 bases align to TRBD1. Unmatched junction bases numbered 6, after V lost 7 bases and J lost 1 base. The CDR3 has 14 residues. Germline V CDR1 and CDR2: ENHRY, SYGVKD. CDR3 DNA: TGTGCCATCATGCAGGGGGGTTCGAACACTGAAGCTTTCTTT. This codes for CAIMQGGSNTEAFF.

Points on this clonotype: At one end, the junction sequence differs from germline, possibly due to a read error. The V gene is TRBV6-1, the J gene TRBJ2-7; TRBD1 is a possible D gene (6 bases). Germline loops: CDR1 MNHNS, CDR2 SASEGT. CDR3 size: 11 residues. The CDR3 loop reads CASSEDRASFF. CDR3 in DNA: TGTGCCAGCAGTGAAGACAGGGCCTCATTCTTC.

CDR3 protein: CASSTGQGGQPQHF. The DNA of the CDR3 is TGCGCCAGCAGCACCGGACAGGGGGGTCAGCCCCAGCATTTT. J is TRBJ1-5 and V is TRBV5-1; 10 positions match TRBD1. The CDR3 has 14 amino acids. J gave up 6 bases and V 4 bases, and 4 bases lay outside the gene matches. Germline V CDR1 and CDR2: SGHRS, YFSETQ.

This clonotype was counted only a few times. The rearrangement uses TRBV4-3 and TRBJ2-3; D tentatively fits TRBD1 or TRBD2 (5 bases each). The V end lost 0 bases, the J end lost 5 bases, and 18 bases lay between the germline ends. This CDR3 has 17 amino acids. CDR1 is LGHNA and CDR2 is YSLEER in the germline V gene. CDR3 sequence reads: CASSQEGGHRGVDTQYF. The CDR3 DNA sequence: TGCGCCAGCAGCCAAGAAGGAGGACATCGGGGCGTAGATACGCAGTATTTT.

The V and J genes are TRBV5-1 and TRBJ2-3, with 9 bases fitting TRBD1. The CDR3 loop spans 16 amino acids. Germline values: CDR1 SGHRS, CDR2 YFSETQ. With V trimmed by 0 bases and J by 2 bases, 4 bases remained unmatched. The CDR3 DNA reads TGCGCCAGCAGCTTGGGACAGGGGGTTATCACAGATACGCAGTATTTT. Amino acids: CASSLGQGVITDTQYF.

The chain has TRBV19 and TRBJ2-1; the D is unclear. The CDR3 has 14 amino acids. Germline V gives CDR1 LNHDA, CDR2 SQIVND (reference sequence). V lost 3 bases and J 4 bases, leaving 10 bases between the germline ends. The CDR3 spells CASSIFAGYNEQFF. As DNA, the CDR3 is TGTGCCAGTAGTATTTTTGCAGGTTACAATGAGCAGTTCTTC.

This rearrangement joins TRBV7-2 to TRBJ2-3, with 10 bases matching TRBD2. After removal of 1 base from V and 7 bases from J, the junction contained 8 bases not matched to a gene. Germline values: CDR1 SGHTA, CDR2 FQGNSA. This CDR3 spans 16 amino acids. DNA for the CDR3: TGTGCCAGCAGCTTAGAATTAGCGGGGGGTTCAAATACGCAGTATTTT. Translating it yields CASSLELAGGSNTQYF.

This clonotype showed up many times. A junction boundary mismatches the germline segment, possibly from a read error. The chain employs TRBV14 and TRBJ2-7; D perhaps matches TRBD2 (5 bases). This CDR3 is built from 12 residues. CDR1 is SGHDN and CDR2 is FVKESK in the germline V gene. This chain's CDR3 is CASSHRGNLRSF. For the CDR3, the DNA is TGTGCCAGCAGCCATCGGGGTAACCTCCGAAGCTTC.

A few counts support this clonotype. CDR3 residues: CASSSPAAWQETQYF. The CDR3 DNA reads TGTGCCAGCAGTTCCCCCGCGGCGTGGCAAGAGACCCAGTACTTC. This chain connects TRBV12-3 or TRBV12-4 to TRBJ2-5; D remains ambiguous. V was shortened by 4 bases and J by 2 bases, with 14 bases between the two germline ends. There are 15 residues in the CDR3.

The J gene is TRBJ2-5, the V gene TRBV5-6; D perhaps matches TRBD1 (6 bases). Per the germline V gene, CDR1 is SGHDT and CDR2 is YYEEEE. V shed 5 bases and J shed 3 bases, with 14 bases lying between them. The CDR3 length is 14 residues. The CDR3: CASREGTGKETQYF. CDR3 DNA sequence: TGTGCCAGCAGGGAAGGAACAGGGAAAGAGACCCAGTACTTC. Based on the CDR3 plus reference TRBV5-6 and TRBJ2-5, the full variable domain is DAGVTQSPTHLIKTRGQQVTLRCSPKSGHDTVSWYQQALGQGPQFIFQYYEEEERQRGNFPDRFSGHQFPNYSSELNVNALLLGDSALYLCASREGTGKETQYFGPGTRLLVL.

The chain recombines TRBV12-3 or TRBV12-4 with TRBJ2-1, with 9 bases fitting TRBD2. This CDR3 is built from 19 residues. The J segment lost 4 bases and the V segment lost 1 base, leaving 14 bases of the junction unmatched. Written as DNA, the CDR3 is TGTGCCAGCAGTTTAGGGATGTGGCGGGGGGGCGTTTTGTACAATGAGCAGTTCTTC. It translates to CASSLGMWRGGVLYNEQFF.

V and J are TRBV4-1 and TRBJ2-5; D possibly corresponds to TRBD2 (5 bases). CDR3 length equals 18 residues. Trimming removed 1 base at V and 5 bases at J, with 23 bases between. The V gene's germline CDR1 is MGHRA and CDR2 YSYEKL. This CDR3 is CASSQATALVYSRETQYF. In DNA form, the CDR3 reads TGCGCCAGCAGCCAAGCCACCGCACTAGTCTACTCGAGGGAGACCCAGTACTTC.

The V and J genes are TRBV24-1 and TRBJ2-1; 8 bases are shared with TRBD1. The trim removed 3 bases at V and 7 bases at J, leaving 16 bases unmatched. The CDR3 extends over 18 amino acids. Germline V gives CDR1 KGHDR, CDR2 SFDVKD. The CDR3 coding sequence is TGTGCCACCAGTGATGCTACCGGGACAGGAACGGCGGTTAATGAGCAGTTCTTC. Its translation is CATSDATGTGTAVNEQFF.

This clonotype was seen only a few times. The chain recombines TRBV5-1 with TRBJ2-7; the D gene is possibly TRBD2 (5 bases). V lost 5 bases, J lost 0 bases, and 12 bases lay in between. Germline V gene lookup returns CDR1 SGHRS and CDR2 YFSETQ. The CDR3 has 14 amino acids. The CDR3 nucleotides read TGCGCCAGCAGGGACTGGAGGAGCTCCTACGAGCAGTACTTC. Translated, it gives CASRDWRSSYEQYF. Full variable domain (missing parts from reference TRBV5-1 and TRBJ2-7): KAGVTQTPRYLIKTRGQQVTLSCSPISGHRSVSWYQQTPGQGLQFLFEYFSETQRNKGNFPGRFSGRQFSNSRSEMNVSTLELGDSALYLCASRDWRSSYEQYFGPGTRLTVT.

This clonotype turned up a few times. The chain couples TRBV20-1 to TRBJ2-3; D unclear. V lost 5 bases to trimming and J lost 2 bases, with 11 bases between them. The germline V gene has CDR1 DFQATT and CDR2 SNEGSKA (reference sequence). CDR3 length equals 13 residues. CDR3 sequence reads: CSARPLDTDTQYF. The CDR3 DNA follows: TGCAGTGCTCGCCCTCTCGACACAGATACGCAGTATTTT.

There are many counts of this clonotype. The chain combines TRBV20-1 with TRBJ2-1, with TRBD1 identical over 7 bases. Trimming cost V 0 bases and J 6 bases; bases outside gene matches: 11. Germline CDR1 reads DFQATT; CDR2 reads SNEGSKA (reference sequence). The CDR3 spans 16 residues. CDR3 sequence reads: CSARDRGGLSLNEQFF. CDR3 DNA sequence: TGCAGTGCTAGAGATCGAGGGGGCCTTTCGCTCAATGAGCAGTTCTTC.